The source of this T cell receptor (beta chain) is a study of human versus mouse CDR3 diversity and MHC coevolution. Study information: immunoSEQ was reported to reach one in 200,000 T cells sensitivity. Valid reads per sample ranged from 0.6 x 10^7 to 1.6 x 10^7.

Assay used: immunoSEQ multiplex PCR; TCRdb lists only in-frame clones, some missing. This table holds more than 55,000 clones, about 94% found once. Study conclusions and caveats: Compared with mice, human CDR3s carried more deletions and insertions on average. Humans had the largest estimated TCR beta repertoire, some 1.5 million clonotypes.

Points on this clone: The antigen is unknown.

Per germline, CDR1 SGDLS and CDR2 YYNGEE. This CDR3 has 13 amino acids. V lost 4 bases, J lost 6 bases, and 11 bases lay in between. This TCR derives from a person between 60 and 69 years old in good health. The chain links TRBV9 to TRBJ2-1, with no clear D. The sequenced material came from naive CD4+ T cells from blood. Subset noted: CD45RO-negative CD62L-positive naive CD4 T cells. The CDR3 bases are TGTGCCAGCAGCCTCGGTCTTGTCAATGAGCAGTTCTTC. Amino acid sequence: CASSLGLVNEQFF. Full variable domain (rest looked up from reference TRBV9 and TRBJ2-1): DSGVTQTPKHLITATGQRVTLRCSPRSGDLSVYWYQQSLDQGLQFLIQYYNGEERAKGNILERFSAQQFPDLHSELNLSSLELGDSALYFCASSLGLVNEQFFGPGTRLTVL.